This entry lists 11 T cell receptor beta chains sequenced from one sample in a study of technical replicates of blood from a handful of donors. Generated by immunoSEQ multiplex PCR, the TCRdb table keeps only in-frame clones and is missing some. The sample consists of tens of thousands of clones, about 87% of them appearing once. Sequencing used PBMCs. The receptors were sampled from a human donor in good health. Some clones in this sample may be carry-over from other donors' samples.

The chain has TRBV2 and TRBJ2-3, with D hard to call. Looked up from germline, CDR1 is SNHLY and CDR2 is FYNNEI. The CDR3 contains 12 residues. Trimming stripped 6 bases from V and 2 bases from J, with 6 bases between. CDR3 coding DNA: TGTGCCAGCAGAACAACCACAGATACGCAGTATTTT. Translation gives CASRTTTDTQYF.

This rearrangement joins TRBV7-3 to TRBJ2-2; 10 nucleotides match TRBD2. Unmatched junction bases numbered 7, after V lost 5 bases and J lost 7 bases. Germline loops: CDR1 SGHTA, CDR2 FQGTGA. This CDR3 region has 15 residues. DNA of the CDR3: TGTGCCAGCAGCACCGGGACTAGCGTGGGCGGGGAGCTGTTTTTT. It specifies CASSTGTSVGGELFF.

The chain carries TRBV7-8 and TRBJ2-7; D remains unclear. Trimming removed 1 base at V and 2 bases at J, with 12 bases between. CDR1 and CDR2 (germline): SGHVS, FQNEAQ. This CDR3 is built from 15 residues. The CDR3 region is CASSLGRRGTYEQYF. CDR3 in DNA: TGTGCCAGCAGCTTAGGTCGCCGCGGAACCTACGAGCAGTACTTC.

The chain employs TRBV4-3 and TRBJ1-1; no firm D call. CDR3 size: 13 residues. The germline V gene encodes CDR1 LGHNA and CDR2 YSLEER. V was trimmed by 0 bases and J by 11 bases, leaving 13 bases between them. CDR3 amino acids: CASSQDRSRLAFF. DNA for the CDR3: TGCGCCAGCAGCCAAGATAGGAGCAGATTGGCTTTCTTT.

The chain employs TRBV19 and TRBJ2-1; 9 nucleotides agree with TRBD2. Germline CDR1 is LNHDA and CDR2 is SQIVND (reference sequence). The CDR3 is made up of 15 amino acids. V lost 6 bases and J lost 4; bases outside the gene matches: 7. CDR3 protein: CASRGTSLPYNEQFF. The DNA of the CDR3 is TGTGCCAGTAGGGGGACTAGCCTACCTTACAATGAGCAGTTCTTC.

The V call is TRBV29-1, the J call TRBJ2-3, with 12 positions matching TRBD2. V shed 3 bases, J shed 1 base, and the junction held 5 bases outside the gene matches. Germline CDR1 SQVTM, CDR2 ANQGSEA. This CDR3 spans 16 amino acids. As DNA, the CDR3 is TGCAGCGTTGACCGACTAGCGGGAGTGCGCACAGATACGCAGTATTTT. As protein: CSVDRLAGVRTDTQYF.

The V gene is TRBV9, the J gene TRBJ1-6; 10 bases fit TRBD1. Unmatched junction bases numbered 6, after V lost 4 bases and J lost 11 bases. Per germline, CDR1 SGDLS and CDR2 YYNGEE. The CDR3 contains 14 residues. CDR3 sequence (DNA): TGTGCCAGCAGCTCTTCGGACAGGGGGACACCCCTCCACTTT. It specifies CASSSSDRGTPLHF.

J is TRBJ1-5 and V is TRBV4-1, with 8 bases aligning to TRBD1. The germline gives CDR1 MGHRA, CDR2 YSYEKL. V lost 0 bases, J lost 5 bases, and 6 bases stayed unmatched. CDR3 length: 16 residues. The DNA of the CDR3 is TGCGCCAGCAGCCAAGAATTTGGGACAGGAGATCAGCCCCAGCATTTT. Residues: CASSQEFGTGDQPQHF.

The chain recombines TRBV4-2 with TRBJ1-6; D unclear. Germline V lookup: CDR1 LGHNA, CDR2 YNFKEQ. The V gene lost 0 bases and the J gene lost 10 bases, with 10 bases spanning the gap. This CDR3 comprises 14 residues. CDR3 in DNA: TGTGCCAGCAGCCAAGAAAGTGGGAGATCACCCCTCCACTTT. Amino acids: CASSQESGRSPLHF.

This CDR3 is CASSPRLGYGYTF. CDR3 bases: TGTGCCAGCAGTCCAAGACTTGGCTATGGCTACACCTTC. The chain recombines TRBV27 with TRBJ1-2; D unclear. Trimming stripped 5 bases from V and 4 bases from J, with 11 bases between. The CDR3 loop spans 13 amino acids. The germline CDR1 and CDR2 sequences are MNHEY and SMNVEV (reference sequence).

This rearrangement joins TRBV6-1 to TRBJ2-7; D unclear. This CDR3 contains 15 residues. Germline V lookup: CDR1 MNHNS, CDR2 SASEGT. Trimming removed 2 bases from V and 6 bases from J, with 17 bases in between. As DNA, the CDR3 is TGTGCCAGCAGTGAATTAGTAGCCTTATCCCTCGAGCAGTACTTC. This codes for CASSELVALSLEQYF.